The sequence of this TCR beta chain was determined in a study of blood T cell repertoires in COVID-19 (TCRdb year 2020). With regard to the full study: The collaborator samples originated in the United States, Italy and Spain and spanned the acute and convalescent phases of COVID-19. The material from the prospective study consisted of cDNA or gDNA derived from T cells, B-cell-depleted T cells, or PBMCs. HLA class I and class II types, where available, came from metadata supplied by the sample provider rather than from assay-based typing. Subjects who had been exposed to COVID-19, were actively infected with it, or had recovered from it provided the deeply sampled blood TCRbeta repertoires that made up the dataset. The repertoires were released in a freely available public database meant as a resource for research on the immune response to SARS-CoV-2. Samples were obtained from the ongoing ImmuneRACE study (first 160 participants) and from 950 to 1,500 subjects provided by 6 global collaborators. A de-identified subject ID, COVID-19 status, age in years and sex were almost always included in the sample metadata. Overall study outcomes, separate from this receptor: How much clinical and demographic metadata was included differed by source and by participant, and the metadata was provided uncurated.

TCRbeta CDR3 regions were amplified from genomic DNA using the immunoSEQ Assay, a bias-controlled multiplex PCR. As for how the authors treated the data: The number of nucleated cells in each sample was estimated by amplification of reference gene primers within the assay. Sequence reads were collapsed and filtered to measure the absolute abundance of every unique TCRbeta CDR3 rearrangement. For each sample, productive Simpson clonality was calculated as the square root of Simpson's diversity index over productive rearrangements. Not all clones reach the TCRdb copy of this immuneACCESS table, which keeps in-frame sequences only. Checked studies attribute under half of the gap to unresolved V genes and leave the rest unexplained. D and trimming were read from the DNA, whereas the V and J calls and clone size are those reported in that table. In all, the sample holds around 130,000 clones, and approximately 88% of those were seen once. The ten largest clones represent about 2% of the sample.

Clipping removes 3 bases from V and 1 base from J, with 8 as the unmatched junction base count. The CDR3 goes from the cysteine to the phenylalanine over 16 residues. Of all the DNA, just the CDR3 is kept, 48 bases in frame from base 1. In the germline V gene (reference sequence), CDR1 corresponds to DFQATT and CDR2 to SNEGSKA. Whole blood was collected in K2EDTA tubes by collaborating institutions according to the institutions' own protocols. For TCRbeta analysis, collaborators shipped samples in one of three forms: frozen whole blood, isolated PBMCs, or DNA extracted from either of those sample types. This clone was picked up a small number of times. Its target antigen remains unknown. Base qualities are missing; no much larger clone stands one base away.

This TCR was sampled from a man aged 65 to 79 with active COVID-19. The rearranged segments are TRBV20-1 and TRBJ2-7; 11 central bases correspond to TRBD1. Sequencing was carried out using peripheral blood. Here is the DNA: TGCAGTGCTAGTGACTCGGGGACAGGGGGATCCTACGAGCAGTACTTC. Its protein reads: CSASDSGTGGSYEQYF.